The 5 T cell receptor beta chains presented below share a single source sample, sequenced in a study of T-cell reconstitution after alpha-beta-depleted transplantation in children. Preparation of the TCRbeta library used unique molecular identifiers. TCRdb processed the PCR reads anew with MiXCR; each CDR3 protein has one entry. The data show some 600,000 distinct CDR3 sequences, with roughly 15% seen just once and 1.1% held by the top ten. The sample was PBMCs from the stem cell graft donor, taken from the stem cell graft. The receptors here all came from a human donor who donated a stem cell graft to a child with acute myeloid leukemia.

This clonotype was detected a few times. The chain employs TRBV5-4 and TRBJ2-2, with 10 bases matching TRBD2. The CDR3 is 15 amino acids. V lost 4 bases to trimming and J lost 5 bases; unmatched junction nucleotides: 5. Germline loops: CDR1 SGHNT, CDR2 YYREEE (reference sequence). The DNA for the CDR3 is TGTGCCAGCAGCGCCAAGACTAGCGGGACCGGGGAGCTGTTTTTT. It translates to CASSAKTSGTGELFF.

This clonotype was counted only a few times. This chain connects TRBV12-3 or TRBV12-4 to TRBJ2-7; tentatively, D is TRBD1 (5 bases). This CDR3 has 15 residues. V was clipped by 4 bases and J by 0 bases, with 13 bases between them. This CDR3 is CASSSTDPSSYEQYF. CDR3 nucleotides: TGTGCCAGCAGTTCGACAGACCCGAGCTCCTACGAGCAGTACTTC.

This clonotype was found many times. This rearrangement joins TRBV20-1 to TRBJ2-3; TRBD2 matches at 7 bases. There are 14 residues in the CDR3. Germline assignment: CDR1 DFQATT and CDR2 SNEGSKA (reference sequence). V shed 5 bases, J shed 2 bases, and the junction held 7 bases outside the gene matches. The CDR3 sequence: CSASYGGVTDTQYF. In DNA form, the CDR3 reads TGCAGTGCTTCCTATGGGGGGGTCACAGATACGCAGTATTTT.

The chain couples TRBV12-3 or TRBV12-4 to TRBJ1-5; D not certain. V was cut by 4 bases and J by 4 bases, with 8 bases left in between. The CDR3 has 13 residues. CDR3 loop: CASSWAANQPQHF. CDR3 bases: TGTGCCAGCAGTTGGGCAGCTAATCAGCCCCAGCATTTT.

This clonotype was seen at least ten times. The rearrangement joins TRBV20-1 to TRBJ1-6, with D perhaps TRBD1 (6 bases). The length of the CDR3 is 15 residues. V was cut by 0 bases and J by 9 bases, with 15 bases left in between. CDR1 DFQATT and CDR2 SNEGSKA come from the germline V gene (reference sequence). The CDR3 reads CSARDILGAGSPLHF. CDR3 bases: TGCAGTGCTAGAGATATTTTGGGGGCTGGTTCACCCCTCCACTTT.